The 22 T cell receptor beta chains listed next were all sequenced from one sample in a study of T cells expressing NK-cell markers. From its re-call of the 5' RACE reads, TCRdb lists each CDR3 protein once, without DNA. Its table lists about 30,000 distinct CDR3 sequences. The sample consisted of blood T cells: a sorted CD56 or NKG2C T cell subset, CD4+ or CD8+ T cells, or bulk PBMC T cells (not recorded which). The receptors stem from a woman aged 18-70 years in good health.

CDR3 sequence reads: CASSKAQGHNGYTF. The chain has TRBV21-1 and TRBJ1-2; TCRdb lists TRBD1, though no DNA is available to test this call. TRBV21-1 constitutes a pseudogene. The CDR3 covers 14 residues.

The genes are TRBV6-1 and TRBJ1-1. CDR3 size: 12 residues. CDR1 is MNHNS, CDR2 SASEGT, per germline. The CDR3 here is CASSDKVTEAFF.

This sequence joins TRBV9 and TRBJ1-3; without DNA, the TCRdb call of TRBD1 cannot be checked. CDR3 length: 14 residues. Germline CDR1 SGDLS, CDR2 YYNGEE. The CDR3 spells CASSVAGGGNTIYF.

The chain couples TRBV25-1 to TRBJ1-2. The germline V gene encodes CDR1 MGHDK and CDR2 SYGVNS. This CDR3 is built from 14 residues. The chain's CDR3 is CASTSRASGMSYTF.

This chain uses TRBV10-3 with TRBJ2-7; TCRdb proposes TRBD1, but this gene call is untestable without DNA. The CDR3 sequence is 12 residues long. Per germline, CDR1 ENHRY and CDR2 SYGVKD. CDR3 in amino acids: CAISEPPTQKYF.

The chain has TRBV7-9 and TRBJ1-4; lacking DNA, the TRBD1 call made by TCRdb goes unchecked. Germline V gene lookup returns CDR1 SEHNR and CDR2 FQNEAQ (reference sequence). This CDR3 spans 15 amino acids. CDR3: CASSDGTRGGEKLFF. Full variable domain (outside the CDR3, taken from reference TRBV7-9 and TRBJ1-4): DTGVSQNPRHKITKRGQNVTFRCDPISEHNRLYWYRQTLGQGPEFLTYFQNEAQLEKSRLLSDRFSAERPKGSFSTLEIQRTEQGDSAMYLCASSDGTRGGEKLFFGSGTQLSVL.

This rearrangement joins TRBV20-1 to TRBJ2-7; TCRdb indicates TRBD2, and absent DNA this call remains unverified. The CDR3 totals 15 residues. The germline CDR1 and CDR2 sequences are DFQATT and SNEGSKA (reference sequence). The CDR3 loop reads CSARGETSVIYEQYF.

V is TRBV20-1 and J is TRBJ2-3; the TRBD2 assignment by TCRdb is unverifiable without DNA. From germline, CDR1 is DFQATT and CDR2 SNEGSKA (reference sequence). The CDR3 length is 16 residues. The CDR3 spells CSARDRLAGGTDTQYF.

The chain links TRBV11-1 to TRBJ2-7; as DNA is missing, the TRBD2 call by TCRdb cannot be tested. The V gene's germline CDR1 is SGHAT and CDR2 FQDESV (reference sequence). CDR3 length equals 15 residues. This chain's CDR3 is CASSPDSGSRYEQYF.

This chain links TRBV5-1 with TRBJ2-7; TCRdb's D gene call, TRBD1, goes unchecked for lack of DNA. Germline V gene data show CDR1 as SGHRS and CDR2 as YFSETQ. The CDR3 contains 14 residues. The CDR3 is CASSIVGEGYEQYF. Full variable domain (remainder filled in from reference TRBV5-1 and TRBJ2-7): KAGVTQTPRYLIKTRGQQVTLSCSPISGHRSVSWYQQTPGQGLQFLFEYFSETQRNKGNFPGRFSGRQFSNSRSEMNVSTLELGDSALYLCASSIVGEGYEQYFGPGTRLTVT.

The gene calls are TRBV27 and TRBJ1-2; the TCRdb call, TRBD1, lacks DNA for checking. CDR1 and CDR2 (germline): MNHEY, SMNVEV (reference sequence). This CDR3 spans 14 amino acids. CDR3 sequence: CASSAGQGAQGYTF.

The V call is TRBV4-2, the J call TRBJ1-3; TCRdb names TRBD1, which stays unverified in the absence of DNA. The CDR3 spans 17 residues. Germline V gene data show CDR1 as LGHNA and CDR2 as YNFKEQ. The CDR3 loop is CASSQDSPRAAGNTIYF.

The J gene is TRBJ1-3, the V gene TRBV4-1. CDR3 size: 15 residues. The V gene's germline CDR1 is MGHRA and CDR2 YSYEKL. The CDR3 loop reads CASSQLTLNGNTIYF.

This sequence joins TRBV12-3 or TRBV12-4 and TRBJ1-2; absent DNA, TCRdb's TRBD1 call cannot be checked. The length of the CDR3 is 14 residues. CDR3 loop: CAILEDNINYGYTF.

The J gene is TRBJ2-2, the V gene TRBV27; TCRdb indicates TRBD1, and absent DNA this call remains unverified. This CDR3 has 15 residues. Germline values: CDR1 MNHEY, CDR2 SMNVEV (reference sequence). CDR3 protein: CASSLSRESTGELFF.

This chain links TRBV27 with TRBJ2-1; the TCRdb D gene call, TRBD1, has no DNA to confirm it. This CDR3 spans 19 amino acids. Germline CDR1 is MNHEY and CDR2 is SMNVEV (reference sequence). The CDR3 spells CASSFRQGALYLTGNEQFF.

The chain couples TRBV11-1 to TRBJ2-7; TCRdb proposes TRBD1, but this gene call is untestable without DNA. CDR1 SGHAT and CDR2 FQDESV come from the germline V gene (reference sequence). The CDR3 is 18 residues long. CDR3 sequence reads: CASSSVGTGGKKTYEQYF.

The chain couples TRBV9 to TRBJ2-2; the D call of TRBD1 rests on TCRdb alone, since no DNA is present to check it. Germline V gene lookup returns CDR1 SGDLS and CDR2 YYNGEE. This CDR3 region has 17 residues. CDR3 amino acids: CASMPPPQGANTGELFF.

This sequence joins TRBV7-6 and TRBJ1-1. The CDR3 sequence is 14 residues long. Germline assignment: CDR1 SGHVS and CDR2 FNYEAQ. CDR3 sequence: CASRLDRGNTEAFF.

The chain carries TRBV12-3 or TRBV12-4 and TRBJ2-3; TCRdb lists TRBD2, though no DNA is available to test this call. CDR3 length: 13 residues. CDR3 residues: CASSLLAGDTQYF.

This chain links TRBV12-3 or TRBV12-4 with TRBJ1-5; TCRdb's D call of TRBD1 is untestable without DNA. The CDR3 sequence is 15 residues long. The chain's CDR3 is CASSFVTGGHQPQHF.

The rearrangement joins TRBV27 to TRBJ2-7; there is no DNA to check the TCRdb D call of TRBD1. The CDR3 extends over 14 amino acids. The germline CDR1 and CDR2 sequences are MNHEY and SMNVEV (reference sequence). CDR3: CASSPGMGSYEQYF.